This T cell receptor beta chain originates from a study of blood T cell repertoires in COVID-19 (dated by TCRdb to the early 2020s). With regard to the full study: Collaborator samples came from the United States, Italy and Spain and covered acute and convalescent phases of COVID-19. The material from the prospective study consisted of cDNA or gDNA derived from T cells, B-cell-depleted T cells, or PBMCs. Deeply sampled blood TCRbeta repertoires from subjects exposed to, actively infected with, or recovered from COVID-19 were included in the dataset. The repertoires were released in a freely available public database meant as a resource for research on the immune response to SARS-CoV-2. Samples were obtained from the ongoing ImmuneRACE study (first 160 participants) and from approximately 1,200 subjects provided by 6 global collaborators. Nearly every sample came with metadata listing a de-identified subject ID, COVID-19 status, age in years and sex. Where HLA class I and class II types were available, the types were taken from metadata supplied by the sample provider, not from assay-based typing. What the research found in general, with its limitations: The amount of clinical and demographic metadata varied by source and participant and was provided uncurated.

TCRbeta CDR3 regions were amplified from genomic DNA by means of the immunoSEQ Assay, a bias-controlled multiplex PCR. The study's processing was this. The number of nucleated cells in each sample was estimated by amplification of reference gene primers within the assay. Sequence reads were collapsed and filtered to measure the absolute abundance of every unique TCRbeta CDR3 rearrangement. For each sample, productive Simpson clonality was calculated by taking the square root of Simpson's diversity index across productive rearrangements. TCRdb provides this immuneACCESS table in a form limited to in-frame rearrangements. Some clones are lacking; in checked studies, under half of them reflect an unresolved V gene, and why the rest are absent is not known. Clone size and the V and J calls come from that table; the DNA yielded D and trimming. This sample has approximately 64,000 clones in its table, and more than 75% of those were observed once. The ten largest clonotypes hold around 10% of the sample.

As concerns this clone: The antigen it recognizes is unknown. No much larger clonotype is one base removed from it; base qualities were not supplied.

Participants in the prospective study were enrolled through a virtual design, were aged roughly 18 to 100 years, and lived in 24 United States geographic areas. Cohort assignment in the prospective study relied on participant-reported clinical history from a screening survey and a study questionnaire. Recovered participants in ImmuneRACE Cohort 3 were defined by two consecutive negative NP/OP PCR tests, clearance by a healthcare professional, or resolution of symptoms. In the prospective study, mobile phlebotomists collected whole blood, serum and a nasopharyngeal or oropharyngeal swab from each participant. Prospective study participants could optionally give additional blood draws and questionnaires over a 2-month period. Blood samples from the prospective study were shipped frozen or at room temperature prior to DNA extraction. The germline V gene encodes CDR1 SGHNT and CDR2 YENEEA. A distance of 6 bases separates the germline ends of V and J, which lose 4 bases and 0 bases respectively. The CDR3 sequence holds 14 residues, the cysteine and phenylalanine included. The retained sequence is limited to the CDR3, 42 bases, with the frame set at the first base.

In this chain, TRBV11-3 is recombined with TRBJ1-4, with a weak D call of TRBD1 (6 bases match). The TCR sequence derives from a woman in her thirties or forties who had recovered from COVID-19. The sequencing input was PBMCs or T cells enriched from blood (not recorded which). The CDR3 has the sequence CASSSGATNEKLFF. The sequenced DNA: TGTGCCAGCAGCTCAGGGGCAACTAATGAAAAACTGTTTTTT.